A selection of T cell receptor beta chains follows, all from one sample in a study of T cell repertoires in cytomegalovirus infection. The antigens for these receptors are not known. MiXCR, applied by TCRdb to the reads, yields one record per CDR3 protein. The sample has 100,000 to 150,000 distinct CDR3 sequences; roughly a third are singletons. The specimen was CD8+ T cells from cultured PBMCs, collected from culture after CMV antigen stimulation. The source of these receptors is a human donor in good health (CMV status not recorded). Some clones in this sample may be carry-over from other donors' samples. CDR3s include the opening cysteine and the closing phenylalanine or tryptophan.

J	V	CDR3
TRBJ1-1	TRBV4-1	CASSTGRGDTEAFF
TRBJ2-7	TRBV7-8	CASSLVAETYEQYF
TRBJ2-1	TRBV7-9	CASSLSETVRNEQFF
TRBJ1-1	TRBV7-9	CASSSLDRGGTEAFF
TRBJ2-5	TRBV7-2	CASSFLGSETQYF
TRBJ1-4	TRBV7-9	CASSPRGDEKLFF
TRBJ2-1	TRBV28	CASSSASPSWDEQFF
TRBJ2-7	TRBV4-1	CASSQPGQGYEQYF
TRBJ1-2	TRBV10-3	CAISGQAQPNYGYTF
TRBJ1-5	TRBV6-2/TRBV6-3	CATVSGRSNQPQHF
TRBJ2-3	TRBV7-2	CASSLNPGGGTDTQYF
TRBJ1-6	TRBV28	CASSIERQGRSPLHF
TRBJ2-7	TRBV6-1	CASSPTGAHRGYF
TRBJ2-1	TRBV20-1	CSARPPGTAIDNEQFF
TRBJ2-3	TRBV5-5	CASSSDPTGFAYF
TRBJ2-3	TRBV9	CASSVEGSTDTQYF
TRBJ2-2	TRBV5-1	CASSLAGATGELFF
TRBJ2-5	TRBV7-9	CASSPRETQYF
TRBJ2-3	TRBV7-2	CASSSDRLGTDTQYF
TRBJ2-3	TRBV5-1	CASSLARSGVITDTQYF
TRBJ2-2	TRBV20-1	CSAPSSTGELFF
TRBJ2-1	TRBV7-6	CASGAGGPGNEQFF
TRBJ1-5	TRBV28	CAIKRAGINQPQHF
TRBJ1-1	TRBV6-6	CASSYFPGTGFNTEAFF
TRBJ2-7	TRBV7-6	CASSLHDRASYEQYF
TRBJ1-1	TRBV7-2	CASSLVVGLNTEAFF
TRBJ1-2	TRBV27	CASSPVGGQNGYTF
TRBJ2-3	TRBV6-5	CASSYSGGMTDTQYF
TRBJ2-7	TRBV19	CASSVSGLYSYEQYF
TRBJ2-4	TRBV7-3	CASSFGAGVVKNIQYF
TRBJ2-1	TRBV13	CASSSSSGGSYNEQFF
TRBJ1-1	TRBV6-6	CASSYSGGDRVFNTEAFF
TRBJ2-7	TRBV6-2/TRBV6-3	CASSLATPEPRIF
TRBJ2-7	TRBV7-6	CASSLGRGAGRGLNF
TRBJ2-5	TRBV7-6	CATQGLAGVRQETQYF
TRBJ1-1	TRBV6-5	CASSPGKNTEAFF
TRBJ1-1	TRBV7-2	CASSFLEGNTEAFF
TRBJ2-7	TRBV5-6	CASSWRGGGEQYF
TRBJ2-1	TRBV19	CASSISSGGAGNEQFF
TRBJ1-2	TRBV12-3/TRBV12-4	CASSQGLQAYYGYTF
TRBJ2-3	TRBV28	CASSQGRTTTDTQYF
TRBJ1-1	TRBV12-3/TRBV12-4	CASSLSAGRTEAFF
TRBJ2-2	TRBV29-1	CSAQATNTGELFF
TRBJ2-2	TRBV19	CASSSLRLANTGELFF
TRBJ2-1	TRBV27	CASSSGGVNEQFF
TRBJ2-5	TRBV5-1	CASSQKTGMETQYF
TRBJ2-7	TRBV7-2	CASSLGPYGEMHEQYF
TRBJ1-2	TRBV27	CASSPRDRNYGYTF
TRBJ2-1	TRBV5-1	CASSPTSTSGGINEQFF
TRBJ2-7	TRBV20-1	CSVMTDPRTGDTGYEQYF